Listed here are 20 T cell receptor beta chains from one sample, sequenced in a study of cytomegalovirus exposure and HLA in healthy donors. This table comes from immunoSEQ multiplex PCR, and its TCRdb copy is limited to in-frame clones, with some not included. The table includes 250,000 to 400,000 clones, approximately 91% detected once. Sequenced material: PBMCs. Receptors originate from a man under 40 in good health and CMV-seronegative.

This clone appeared a single time. This chain uses TRBV5-1 with TRBJ1-2, with TRBD1 identical over 7 bases. This CDR3 is built from 14 residues. CDR1 and CDR2 from the germline V gene are SGHRS and YFSETQ. The ends lost 4 bases at V and 6 bases at J; junction bases unmatched: 9. This chain's CDR3 is CASSRDSQAHGYTF. The CDR3 DNA reads as TGCGCCAGCAGCCGGGACAGTCAGGCACATGGCTACACCTTC.

V is TRBV7-9 and J is TRBJ1-2, with D tentatively TRBD1 (6 bases). Germline CDR1 SEHNR, CDR2 FQNEAQ (reference sequence). CDR3 length: 16 residues. Trimming removed 4 bases from V and 0 bases from J, with 15 bases in between. The CDR3 coding sequence is TGTGCCAGCAGCTCCAGGGGTAGGGTTACTAACTATGGCTACACCTTC. This translates into CASSSRGRVTNYGYTF.

V and J are TRBV7-8 and TRBJ1-5, with D maybe TRBD1 (6 bases). CDR1 is SGHVS, CDR2 FQNEAQ, per germline. The germline V and J ends were trimmed by 4 bases and 2 bases, with 12 bases remaining between them. This CDR3 is 15 amino acids long. The CDR3 reads CASSSDRIRNQPQHF. CDR3 nucleotides: TGTGCCAGCAGCTCAGACAGGATTCGCAATCAGCCCCAGCATTTT.

This chain uses TRBV2 with TRBJ1-5, with 8 positions matching TRBD1. Losses at the gene ends were 5 bases for V and 3 bases for J; bases not matched to a gene: 6. This CDR3 comprises 15 residues. Looked up from germline, CDR1 is SNHLY and CDR2 is FYNNEI. The CDR3 protein is CASSTDRGNNQPQHF. The CDR3 DNA reads TGTGCCAGCAGTACCGACAGGGGAAACAATCAGCCCCAGCATTTT.

The genes are TRBV5-1 and TRBJ1-1, with D uncertain. Trimming stripped 6 bases from V and 1 base from J, with 13 bases between. CDR3 length equals 14 residues. Germline loops: CDR1 SGHRS, CDR2 YFSETQ. CDR3 amino acids: CASTRLGGNTEAFF. The CDR3 bases are TGCGCCAGCACCCGCTTAGGCGGGAACACTGAAGCTTTCTTT.

The rearrangement links TRBV19 to TRBJ1-2, with a possible D match to TRBD1 (5 bases). Per germline, CDR1 LNHDA and CDR2 SQIVND (reference sequence). CDR3 length: 16 amino acids. V was trimmed by 7 bases and J by 1 base, leaving 19 bases between them. The CDR3 sequence is CASTYGDRTYNYGYTF. DNA for the CDR3: TGTGCCAGTACTTACGGCGACAGAACTTATAACTATGGCTACACCTTC.

The gene calls are TRBV7-2 and TRBJ2-7, with D perhaps matching TRBD1 (6 bases). The CDR3 is made up of 14 amino acids. The ends were cut back, 5 bases at V and 3 bases at J, with 14 bases in the middle. Per germline, CDR1 SGHTA and CDR2 FQGNSA. CDR3 sequence reads: CASSTGHINYEQYF. The CDR3 DNA is TGTGCCAGCAGCACGGGACATATTAACTACGAGCAGTACTTC.

The V gene is TRBV12-5, the J gene TRBJ2-1, with D possibly TRBD1 on 5 matching bases. Germline V CDR1 and CDR2: LGHNT, FRNRAP. The CDR3 sequence is 14 residues long. The V and J ends lost 2 bases and 9 bases respectively, with 14 bases between them. The CDR3 is CASGLIAGSPEQFF. CDR3 in DNA: TGTGCTAGTGGTTTGATCGCAGGGTCCCCTGAGCAGTTCTTC.

This clone has only one observation. V is TRBV5-1 and J is TRBJ2-7, with TRBD2 matching 10 bases. V gave up 0 bases and J gave up 5 bases; unmatched junction bases: 5. The CDR3 spans 15 residues. The germline V gene has CDR1 SGHRS and CDR2 YFSETQ. CDR3 nucleotide sequence: TGCGCCAGCAGCTTGGGTTCTAGCGGGGGAAACGAGCAGTACTTC. Translation gives CASSLGSSGGNEQYF.

This clone was seen a few times. V gene TRBV5-6 combines with J gene TRBJ1-6; 7 positions match TRBD1. The CDR3 runs to 15 residues. CDR1 and CDR2 (germline): SGHDT, YYEEEE. Trimming at V came to 4 bases and at J to 8 bases, leaving 9 bases not matched to a gene. The CDR3: CASSPRDSGDSPLHF. The CDR3, as DNA: TGTGCCAGCAGCCCCCGGGACAGCGGAGATTCACCCCTCCACTTT.

V is TRBV4-1 and J is TRBJ1-2; TRBD1 is a possible D gene (6 bases). The ends were cut back, 2 bases at V and 8 bases at J, with 12 bases in the middle. The CDR3 sequence is 13 residues long. CDR1 and CDR2 (germline): MGHRA, YSYEKL. The CDR3: CASSQTGRGGYTF. The CDR3 coding sequence is TGCGCCAGCAGCCAAACAGGGAGGGGGGGCTACACCTTC.

This rearrangement joins TRBV7-2 to TRBJ2-1, with TRBD2 identical over 11 bases. Germline V gives CDR1 SGHTA, CDR2 FQGNSA. Trimming removed 4 bases from V and 7 bases from J; junction bases left unmatched: 6. The CDR3 spans 15 residues. The CDR3 spells CASSSSGGRGNEQFF. In DNA form, the CDR3 reads TGTGCCAGCAGCTCTAGCGGGGGGAGGGGAAATGAGCAGTTCTTC.

This clone was recorded once. This sequence joins TRBV6-5 and TRBJ2-2, with 7 bases that match TRBD1. The CDR3 extends over 15 amino acids. The trim removed 4 bases at V and 1 base at J, leaving 3 bases unmatched. Germline CDR1 is MNHEY and CDR2 is SVGAGI. DNA of the CDR3: TGTGCCAGCAGTTCGGGGACAGTGAACACCGGGGAGCTGTTTTTT. Its protein is CASSSGTVNTGELFF.

The chain uses TRBV7-9 and TRBJ2-1; 16 nucleotides line up with TRBD2. CDR1 is SEHNR, CDR2 FQNEAQ, per germline (reference sequence). Trimming removed 5 bases from V and 8 bases from J; junction bases left unmatched: 6. The CDR3 loop spans 16 amino acids. The CDR3 loop reads CASSPGLAGGNDEQFF. The CDR3 DNA is TGTGCCAGCAGCCCGGGACTAGCGGGGGGGAACGATGAGCAGTTCTTC. Variable domain in full (rest from reference TRBV7-9 and TRBJ2-1): DTGVSQNPRHKITKRGQNVTFRCDPISEHNRLYWYRQTLGQGPEFLTYFQNEAQLEKSRLLSDRFSAERPKGSFSTLEIQRTEQGDSAMYLCASSPGLAGGNDEQFFGPGTRLTVL.

Here the CDR3 reads CASSLVGGGQGSDTQYF. The DNA of the CDR3 is TGTGCCAGCAGCTTAGTAGGGGGGGGACAGGGCTCAGATACGCAGTATTTT. The chain links TRBV11-3 to TRBJ2-3; TRBD1 matches 9 bases. There are 17 residues in the CDR3. V lost 1 base to trimming and J lost 4 bases; unmatched junction nucleotides: 9. From germline, CDR1 is SGHNT and CDR2 YENEEA.

Turning to this clone: Additional DNA sequences in this sample encode the identical CDR3. The chain links TRBV27 to TRBJ2-7; 8 bases are a match to TRBD1. J lost 3 bases, V lost 3 bases, and 1 base had no gene match. The CDR3 runs 13 residues. Per germline, CDR1 MNHEY and CDR2 SMNVEV (reference sequence). CDR3 region: CASSFGQGYEQYF. CDR3 bases: TGTGCCAGCAGTTTCGGACAGGGCTACGAGCAGTACTTC.

The chain joins TRBV6-5 to TRBJ2-1; 14 bases are a match to TRBD2. The CDR3 covers 15 residues. CDR1 is MNHEY, CDR2 SVGAGI, per germline. Germline trimming cut 7 bases from V and 6 bases from J; bases unmatched to any gene: 5. The CDR3 DNA is TGTGCCAGCACCCGGACTAGCGGGGGGCTCAATGAGCAGTTCTTC. Encoded protein: CASTRTSGGLNEQFF.

In its sample, this clone was seen once. The rearrangement uses TRBV9 and TRBJ1-2; tentatively, D is TRBD1 (5 bases). The germline V and J ends were trimmed by 2 bases and 2 bases, with 10 bases remaining between them. Germline CDR1 SGDLS, CDR2 YYNGEE. The CDR3 runs 14 residues. The CDR3 DNA follows: TGTGCCAGCAGCGTGAGGGAGGGGAACTATGGCTACACCTTC. Translated: CASSVREGNYGYTF.

The chain has TRBV5-1 and TRBJ2-5; 10 positions agree with TRBD2. Germline-derived CDR1 and CDR2 are SGHRS and YFSETQ. CDR3 length: 16 residues. J was trimmed by 5 bases and V by 0 bases; bases with no gene match: 7. The CDR3 DNA reads TGCGCCAGCAGCTTGGAGCTAGCGGGGGTGTCGGAGACCCAGTACTTC. It specifies CASSLELAGVSETQYF.

The chain joins TRBV5-1 to TRBJ1-2; 7 bases match TRBD1. This CDR3 comprises 18 residues. Trimming at V came to 4 bases and at J to 0 bases, leaving 15 bases not matched to a gene. Germline CDR1 SGHRS, CDR2 YFSETQ. CDR3 region: CASSPVRRDSSANYGYTF. In nucleotides, the CDR3 is TGCGCCAGCAGCCCCGTTCGCCGGGACAGTAGCGCTAACTATGGCTACACCTTC.